Below, 7 T cell receptor beta chains from the same sample are listed, as sequenced in a study of blood T cell repertoires in COVID-19. The method was immunoSEQ multiplex PCR; TCRdb's version includes in-frame clones alone and lacks a portion of them. The sample includes under 12,000 clones, over 75% of them seen just once. Sequencing was done on a sample of peripheral blood. These TCRs come from a human donor in a cohort sampled during active COVID-19.

The chain uses TRBV10-2 and TRBJ2-1; D may be TRBD2 (5 bases). The CDR3 is 14 amino acids. Germline CDR1 and CDR2: WSHSY and SAAADI. Trimming removed 5 bases from V and 4 bases from J, with 12 bases in between. CDR3 in amino acids: CASSTERGYNEQFF. The CDR3, as DNA: TGCGCCAGCAGTACCGAGAGAGGGTACAATGAGCAGTTCTTC.

This chain links TRBV9 with TRBJ2-1, with TRBD1 matching 9 bases. V lost 4 bases to trimming and J lost 6 bases; unmatched junction nucleotides: 5. CDR1 is SGDLS and CDR2 is YYNGEE in the germline V gene. The CDR3 consists of 14 residues. For the CDR3, the DNA is TGTGCCAGCAGCAACCGGGACAGGGTCAATGAGCAGTTCTTC. The encoded protein is CASSNRDRVNEQFF.

This clone came up once. The rearrangement uses TRBV6-1 and TRBJ2-1; weak D call: TRBD2 (5 bases). This CDR3 is 15 amino acids long. Germline values: CDR1 MNHNS, CDR2 SASEGT. Trimming stripped 3 bases from V and 7 bases from J, with 16 bases between. CDR3 in DNA: TGTGCCAGCAGTGATTCCGGGATCCCAAGTAATGAGCAGTTCTTC. Protein: CASSDSGIPSNEQFF.

The chain is built from TRBV7-8 and TRBJ1-2; 7 bases map to TRBD1. The length of the CDR3 is 14 residues. Trimming cost V 5 bases and J 6 bases; bases outside gene matches: 9. CDR1 and CDR2 (germline): SGHVS, FQNEAQ. The CDR3 region is CASSVEGAEHGYTF. CDR3 nucleotide sequence: TGTGCCAGCAGCGTTGAGGGGGCCGAGCATGGCTACACCTTC. The whole variable domain, filled in from reference TRBV7-8 and TRBJ1-2, reads GAGVSQSPRYKVAKRGQDVALRCDPISGHVSLFWYQQALGQGPEFLTYFQNEAQLDKSGLPSDRFFAERPEGSVSTLKIQRTQQEDSAVYLCASSVEGAEHGYTFGSGTRLTVV.

The rearrangement joins TRBV6-4 to TRBJ2-7; 8 bases match TRBD1. The germline gives CDR1 MRHNA, CDR2 SNTAGT. This CDR3 is built from 12 residues. After removal of 11 bases from V and 2 bases from J, the junction contained 5 bases not matched to a gene. This CDR3 is CAAPDRAYEQYF. In nucleotides, the CDR3 is TGTGCCGCGCCGGACAGGGCCTACGAGCAGTACTTC.

There are a few counts of this clone. The V and J genes are TRBV5-1 and TRBJ2-7, with TRBD2 matching over 12 bases. This CDR3 is built from 18 residues. J lost 3 bases, V lost 0 bases, and 10 bases had no gene match. Germline V gives CDR1 SGHRS, CDR2 YFSETQ. The CDR3 DNA sequence: TGCGCCAGCAGCTTGGCCTTTTCTAGCGGGAGGGCCGACTACGAGCAGTACTTC. Translating it yields CASSLAFSSGRADYEQYF.

This clone has a handful of counts. V gene TRBV2 combines with J gene TRBJ2-5, with D possibly matching TRBD2 (5 bases). The CDR3 has 16 residues. The V and J ends lost 0 bases and 0 bases respectively, with 11 bases between them. Germline V CDR1 and CDR2: SNHLY, FYNNEI. CDR3 in amino acids: CASSEALLEDQETQYF. The CDR3 DNA reads as TGTGCCAGCAGTGAAGCGCTTCTGGAGGACCAAGAGACCCAGTACTTC.